Given below is one T cell receptor beta chain in context. The antigen is unknown. The CDR3 regions of TCR beta were amplified from RNA transcripts. HTBI primers were employed in a first-round RT-PCR of the TCR CDR3. TCRdb recomputed calls from the multiplex PCR reads with MiXCR, one row per CDR3 protein. The table lists about 640,000 distinct CDR3 sequences, more than 20% of them singletons. Clinical symptoms, serum thyroxine, TRAb, thyroid ultrasound and orbital computed tomography established diagnosis. 10 ml fresh peripheral blood yielded the PBMCs. This entry belongs to a study of T cells in Graves' hyperthyroidism and ophthalmopathy. Across the whole study: Specimen type is peripheral blood, collected at initial diagnosis prior to any treatment.

Per the germline V gene, CDR1 is MDHEN and CDR2 is SYDVKM. The ends lost 9 bases at V and 2 bases at J; junction bases unmatched: 4. The CDR3 consists of 12 residues. Study-level points and caveats: Clonotypes that were expanded in thyroid above 0.001 mostly appeared in blood too.

The source is a man in his thirties or forties with Graves' ophthalmopathy. The chain carries TRBV28 and TRBJ2-7; 7 bases fit TRBD1. The specimen was blood. The chain's CDR3 is CASLQGTYEQYF. CDR3 coding DNA: TGTGCCAGTCTACAGGGGACCTACGAGCAGTACTTC.